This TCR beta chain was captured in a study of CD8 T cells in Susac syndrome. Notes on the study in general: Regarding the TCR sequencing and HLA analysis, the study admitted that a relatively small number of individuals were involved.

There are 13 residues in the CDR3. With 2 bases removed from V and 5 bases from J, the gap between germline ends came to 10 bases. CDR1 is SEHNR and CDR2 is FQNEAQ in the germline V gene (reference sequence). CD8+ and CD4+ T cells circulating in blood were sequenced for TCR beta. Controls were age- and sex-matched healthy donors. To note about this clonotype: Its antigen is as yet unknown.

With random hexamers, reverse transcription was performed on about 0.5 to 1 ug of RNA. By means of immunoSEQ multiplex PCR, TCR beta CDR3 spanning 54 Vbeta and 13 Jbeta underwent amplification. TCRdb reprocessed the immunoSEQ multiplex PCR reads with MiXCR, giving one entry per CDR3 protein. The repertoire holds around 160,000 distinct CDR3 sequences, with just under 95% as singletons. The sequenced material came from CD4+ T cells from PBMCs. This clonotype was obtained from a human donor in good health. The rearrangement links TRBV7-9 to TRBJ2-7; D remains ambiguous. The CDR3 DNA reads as TGTGCCAGCAGCTTAAGAGGCACCCACGAGCAGTACTTC. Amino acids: CASSLRGTHEQYF.